These 31 T cell receptor beta chains came from one sample sequenced in a study of spatial heterogeneity in lung cancer (dated by TCRdb to about 2019). Library prep was done by 5' RACE. Instrument on record: NextSeq 500. TCRdb ran its own pipeline on the public reads, namely fastp trimming at Q25 and MiXCR clone calling, and kept in-frame beta chains. Entries are consolidated by CDR3 protein sequence, retaining the most common genes and DNA. For this sample there are about 120,000 distinct CDR3 sequences; 9% to 15% appear just once. In total, the top ten clones hold 15% to 20% of the sample. The meaning of the sample's time point label: blood at routine non-recurrence follow-up after resection. TCR sequencing used whole RNA extracted from tumor and nontumor lung tissue, or from cryopreserved PBMC samples, without cell sorting. Sample: PBMCs, taken at follow-up. Receptors originate from a male donor with early-stage non-small cell lung cancer.

The J gene is TRBJ2-7, the V gene TRBV7-2, with 8 bases identical to TRBD2. Germline values: CDR1 SGHTA, CDR2 FQGNSA. The CDR3 consists of 14 residues. Trimming at V came to 5 bases and at J to 2 bases, leaving 5 bases not matched to a gene. The CDR3 reads CASSPGGAPYEQYF. DNA for the CDR3: TGTGCCAGCAGCCCCGGGGGGGCCCCCTACGAGCAGTACTTC.

The CDR3 here is CASGKGQGTSPLHF. The CDR3 nucleotides are TGTGCCAGCGGTAAAGGACAGGGGACTTCACCCCTCCACTTT. This sequence joins TRBV2 and TRBJ1-6, with TRBD1 identical over 9 bases. Germline V gives CDR1 SNHLY, CDR2 FYNNEI. There are 14 residues in the CDR3. Unmatched junction bases numbered 8, after V lost 8 bases and J lost 9 bases.

This clonotype occurred a few times. The V call is TRBV7-9, the J call TRBJ1-5; weak D call: TRBD1 (5 bases). The CDR3 extends over 14 amino acids. Trimming took 4 bases from V and 2 from J, leaving 9 bases between them. CDR1 is SEHNR, CDR2 FQNEAQ, per germline (reference sequence). CDR3 bases: TGTGCCAGCAGCTCACAGGCTGGCAATCAGCCCCAGCATTTT. It codes for CASSSQAGNQPQHF.

This clonotype was observed at least ten times. The rearrangement uses TRBV28 and TRBJ2-4; possibly TRBD1 or TRBD2 for D (5 bases each). The CDR3 is 14 amino acids. The V end lost 2 bases, the J end lost 8 bases, and 13 bases lay between the germline ends. Per germline, CDR1 MDHEN and CDR2 SYDVKM. The CDR3: CASSLRGAADIQYF. CDR3 nucleotides: TGTGCCAGCAGTTTAAGGGGCGCAGCGGACATTCAGTACTTC.

This sequence joins TRBV4-3 and TRBJ1-4; tentative D call: TRBD1 (6 bases). Germline values: CDR1 LGHNA, CDR2 YSLEER. V was cut by 0 bases and J by 7 bases, with 12 bases left in between. The CDR3 totals 15 residues. The CDR3 DNA follows: TGCGCCAGCAGCCAAGATCTTGGGGGGCCTGAAAAACTGTTTTTT. Protein sequence: CASSQDLGGPEKLFF.

This clonotype has just a few counts. The chain uses TRBV7-2 and TRBJ2-7, with unresolved D. Deletions cut 1 base from V and 0 bases from J, with 10 bases between. This CDR3 contains 15 residues. Per germline, CDR1 SGHTA and CDR2 FQGNSA. CDR3 sequence (DNA): TGTGCCAGCAGCTTAGACCCTCAGTTCTCCTACGAGCAGTACTTC. It encodes CASSLDPQFSYEQYF.

This clonotype was counted ten times or more. The chain couples TRBV6-5 to TRBJ2-7, with a tentative D call TRBD1 (6 bases). V dropped 6 bases and J dropped 5 bases, with 17 bases sitting between them. The CDR3 extends over 14 amino acids. Germline V CDR1 and CDR2: MNHEY, SVGAGI. DNA for the CDR3: TGTGCCAGCAGCCATGCAGGGAAGGGGGACGAGCAGTACTTC. Protein product: CASSHAGKGDEQYF.

This clonotype was seen repeatedly, ten times or more. The rearrangement joins TRBV7-8 to TRBJ1-5; D is ambiguous. From germline, CDR1 is SGHVS and CDR2 FQNEAQ. The CDR3 spans 15 residues. V lost 5 bases and J 6 bases, leaving 17 bases between the germline ends. This chain's CDR3 is CASSPSRNMGQPQHF. The CDR3 DNA follows: TGTGCCAGCAGCCCGAGTCGGAATATGGGTCAGCCCCAGCATTTT.

This clonotype was counted a few times. This chain connects TRBV20-1 to TRBJ2-3; maybe TRBD1 (6 bases). Germline V lookup: CDR1 DFQATT, CDR2 SNEGSKA (reference sequence). The CDR3 sequence is 15 residues long. V shed 0 bases and J shed 2 bases, with 12 bases lying between them. CDR3 in amino acids: CSARDAGVFTDTQYF. CDR3 coding DNA: TGCAGTGCTAGAGATGCAGGGGTTTTCACAGATACGCAGTATTTT.

The chain combines TRBV12-3 or TRBV12-4 with TRBJ1-2; 8 bases map to TRBD1. The CDR3 covers 16 residues. Losses at the gene ends were 4 bases for V and 2 bases for J; bases not matched to a gene: 9. The CDR3 coding sequence is TGTGCCAGCAGTTCTGGACAGGGAATAATAAACTATGGCTACACCTTC. Protein: CASSSGQGIINYGYTF.

This clonotype was detected ten times or more. The chain joins TRBV30 to TRBJ1-5; TRBD1 matches at 10 bases. The CDR3 sequence is 16 residues long. Germline CDR1 GTSNPN, CDR2 SVGIG (reference sequence). V shed 4 bases and J 4 bases; nucleotides not matched to a gene: 10. The CDR3 is CAWTRQGARANQPQHF. The CDR3 DNA follows: TGTGCCTGGACGCGACAGGGGGCGCGAGCGAATCAGCCCCAGCATTTT.

The chain is built from TRBV29-1 and TRBJ2-2; unclear D gene. The V end lost 0 bases, the J end lost 8 bases, and 7 bases lay between the germline ends. The germline V gene has CDR1 SQVTM and CDR2 ANQGSEA. CDR3 length: 12 amino acids. The DNA for the CDR3 is TGCAGCGTTGAAGATCAAGGAGGGGAGCTGTTTTTT. This gives the protein CSVEDQGGELFF.

In the case of this clonotype: This sequence may be a read error, since a much larger clone differs from it by one base. Since no conserved phenylalanine or tryptophan closes the CDR3, a read error is the likely cause. V gene TRBV5-6 combines with J gene TRBJ1-5; no reliable D call. Trimming cost V 3 bases and J 3 bases, with 10 bases left between them. CDR1 SGHDT and CDR2 YYEEEE come from the germline V gene. The CDR3 has 14 amino acids. DNA of the CDR3: TGTGCCAGCAGCTCCCTAGGGAACAATCAGCCCCAGCATATT. Protein: CASSSLGNNQPQHI.

The chain employs TRBV9 and TRBJ2-1; no clear D. The V end was cut by 0 bases, the J end by 2 bases, with 6 bases between. This CDR3 is 14 amino acids long. Germline values: CDR1 SGDLS, CDR2 YYNGEE. CDR3 residues: CASSVAGTYNEQFF. In DNA, the CDR3 is TGTGCCAGCAGCGTAGCGGGTACCTACAATGAGCAGTTCTTC.

This clonotype was found many times. The chain joins TRBV12-3 or TRBV12-4 to TRBJ2-5; 9 bases match TRBD1. Trimming removed 6 bases from V and 2 bases from J; junction bases left unmatched: 7. The CDR3 has 15 amino acids. CDR3 sequence reads: CASSSTDRGQETQYF. The CDR3 DNA sequence: TGTGCCAGCAGCTCTACGGACAGGGGTCAAGAGACCCAGTACTTC.

A note on this clonotype: A much larger clone sits a single nucleotide away, making a read error possible. The chain links TRBV10-2 to TRBJ2-2; TRBD1 agrees at 8 bases. The CDR3 is made up of 14 amino acids. From germline, CDR1 is WSHSY and CDR2 SAAADI. Written as DNA, the CDR3 is TGCGCCAGCAGACCGGACAGGGAAGCCGGGGAGCTGCTTTTT. Residues: CASRPDREAGELLF.

This clonotype occurred many times. The genes are TRBV3-1 and TRBJ2-3, with unresolved D. This CDR3 is built from 13 residues. V dropped 3 bases and J dropped 5 bases, with 9 bases sitting between them. In germline, CDR1 is LGHDT, CDR2 YNNKEL (reference sequence). CDR3 sequence: CASSQDPRDTQYF. CDR3 bases: TGTGCCAGCAGCCAGGACCCAAGAGATACGCAGTATTTT.

This clonotype was observed many times. The V gene is TRBV6-4, the J gene TRBJ1-6; 7 nucleotides match TRBD1. V shed 2 bases and J 9 bases; nucleotides not matched to a gene: 7. CDR1 MRHNA and CDR2 SNTAGT come from the germline V gene. This CDR3 has 15 residues. The CDR3 coding sequence is TGTGCCAGCAGTGACCGGGACAGCTTTGGTTCACCCCTCCACTTT. It codes for CASSDRDSFGSPLHF.

CDR3 DNA sequence: TGTGCCAGCAGCGGGACACCCAACTATGGCTACACCTTC. This sequence encodes CASSGTPNYGYTF. The chain carries TRBV28 and TRBJ1-2, with a weak D call TRBD1 (6 bases). CDR1 MDHEN and CDR2 SYDVKM come from the germline V gene. V shed 6 bases and J shed 2 bases, with 10 bases lying between them. The CDR3 consists of 13 residues.

This clonotype was recorded many times. The chain carries TRBV20-1 and TRBJ2-5; perhaps TRBD2 as D (5 bases). CDR1 DFQATT and CDR2 SNEGSKA come from the germline V gene (reference sequence). This CDR3 spans 15 amino acids. The germline V and J ends were trimmed by 2 bases and 4 bases, with 17 bases remaining between them. The CDR3 nucleotides are TGCAGTGCTAGAAGGAAGGGAGCGGCCGGAGAGACCCAGTACTTC. This codes for CSARRKGAAGETQYF.

This clonotype was counted ten times or more. The chain uses TRBV5-1 and TRBJ2-1; 9 bases are shared with TRBD2. The CDR3 runs 15 residues. V lost 1 base and J lost 8; bases outside the gene matches: 7. Germline CDR1 SGHRS, CDR2 YFSETQ. CDR3 bases: TGCGCCAGCAGCTTGAGCGGCGGGGGGGCACATGAGCAGTTCTTC. Translated: CASSLSGGGAHEQFF.

This chain connects TRBV20-1 to TRBJ1-1, with D uncertain. V lost 4 bases, J lost 8 bases, and 17 bases lay in between. Looked up from germline, CDR1 is DFQATT and CDR2 is SNEGSKA (reference sequence). CDR3 length equals 13 residues. Here the CDR3 DNA reads TGCAGTGCTACCCCCAGGCCCACTGAAGAAGCTTTCTTT. It specifies CSATPRPTEEAFF.

This clonotype was detected only a few times. V is TRBV7-2 and J is TRBJ1-5; TRBD1 is a possible D gene (6 bases). V lost 2 bases and J lost 1, with 12 bases in between. The length of the CDR3 is 16 residues. Germline values: CDR1 SGHTA, CDR2 FQGNSA. CDR3 amino acids: CASSLRGILSNQPQHF. The CDR3 DNA is TGTGCCAGCAGCTTAAGGGGGATCTTGAGCAATCAGCCCCAGCATTTT.

This clonotype turned up a few times. This chain links TRBV7-2 with TRBJ1-6; a weak D match, TRBD1 (6 bases). Per germline, CDR1 SGHTA and CDR2 FQGNSA. With 1 base removed from V and 6 bases from J, the gap between germline ends came to 16 bases. This CDR3 comprises 17 residues. As DNA, the CDR3 is TGTGCCAGCAGCTTAGTGGGGGGGCACCGACTTAATTCACCCCTCCACTTT. This translates into CASSLVGGHRLNSPLHF.

This clonotype was detected ten times or more. In DNA form, the CDR3 reads TGTGCCAGCAGTCCCGGTGGGACAGGGTCTTTCTATGGCTACACCTTC. Its protein product is CASSPGGTGSFYGYTF. The chain uses TRBV28 and TRBJ1-2; 9 nucleotides agree with TRBD1. With 5 bases clipped from V and 4 bases from J, the junction kept 11 bases outside the gene matches. The CDR3 consists of 16 residues. CDR1 is MDHEN and CDR2 is SYDVKM in the germline V gene.

This clonotype was counted a few times. The gene calls are TRBV4-2 and TRBJ1-6, with TRBD1 as a possible D gene (6 bases). The germline V gene encodes CDR1 LGHNA and CDR2 YNFKEQ. CDR3 length: 15 residues. Trimming pared 1 base from V and 3 bases from J, leaving 7 bases between. This CDR3 reads CASSQAQGYNSPLHF. The CDR3 coding sequence is TGTGCCAGCAGCCAAGCACAGGGCTATAATTCACCCCTCCACTTT.

This clonotype was counted only a few times. The V and J genes are TRBV7-8 and TRBJ2-4; D tentatively fits TRBD1 or TRBD2 (6 bases each). Germline V gene lookup returns CDR1 SGHVS and CDR2 FQNEAQ. V gave up 7 bases and J gave up 6 bases, with 16 bases separating them. The CDR3 is 14 amino acids. The CDR3 reads CASTVRGAGNIQYF. CDR3 nucleotides: TGTGCCAGCACCGTTAGGGGGGCCGGAAACATTCAGTACTTC.

This clonotype was counted between two and nine times. V usage is TRBV7-2 and J usage is TRBJ2-3; either TRBD1 or TRBD2 may fit D (6 bases each). The germline gives CDR1 SGHTA, CDR2 FQGNSA. With 1 base removed from V and 0 bases from J, the gap between germline ends came to 11 bases. This CDR3 region has 16 residues. The CDR3 here is CASSLGGAASTDTQYF. The CDR3 nucleotides read TGTGCCAGCAGCTTAGGGGGGGCTGCTAGCACAGATACGCAGTATTTT.

This clonotype was observed a few times. The chain uses TRBV20-1 and TRBJ2-3; no firm D call. V dropped 5 bases and J dropped 0 bases, with 9 bases sitting between them. Germline V CDR1 and CDR2: DFQATT, SNEGSKA (reference sequence). CDR3 length: 13 residues. CDR3 loop: CSALDASTDTQYF. The CDR3 coding sequence is TGCAGTGCTTTGGACGCTAGCACAGATACGCAGTATTTT.

The chain carries TRBV3-1 and TRBJ2-7, with TRBD2 identical over 7 bases. The germline CDR1 and CDR2 sequences are LGHDT and YNNKEL (reference sequence). The CDR3 has 16 amino acids. The trim removed 1 base at V and 5 bases at J, leaving 11 bases unmatched. CDR3 region: CASSQGNPGTTDEQYF. In DNA, the CDR3 is TGTGCCAGCAGCCAAGGAAACCCCGGGACTACTGACGAGCAGTACTTC.

The J gene is TRBJ1-1, the V gene TRBV27; D is uncertain. Deletions cut 3 bases from V and 4 bases from J, with 12 bases between. Germline loops: CDR1 MNHEY, CDR2 SMNVEV (reference sequence). This CDR3 has 14 residues. The CDR3 protein is CASSFEGWSTEAFF. The CDR3 DNA is TGTGCCAGCAGTTTTGAGGGATGGAGCACTGAAGCTTTCTTT.